These 10 T cell receptor beta chains came from one sample sequenced in a study of Tregs in tolerant kidney transplant recipients. Using immunoSEQ multiplex PCR, the repertoire was profiled, and TCRdb retains in-frame clones only, with some absent. This sample has about 240,000 clones; 80% to 85% occur once, and the top ten carry 0.5% to 0.65%. The specimen sequenced was CD4+ T cells from blood. The receptor set was obtained from a human donor in good health.

This clone was recorded a few times. The CDR3 region has the DNA TGTGCCAGCAGCTTAGGGATTAGCAATCAGCCCCAGCATTTT. It codes for CASSLGISNQPQHF. This rearrangement joins TRBV11-2 to TRBJ1-5; D is uncertain. Germline V CDR1 and CDR2: SGHAT, FQNNGV. The germline V and J ends were trimmed by 1 base and 0 bases, with 4 bases remaining between them. This CDR3 has 14 amino acids.

This rearrangement joins TRBV7-8 to TRBJ2-7; 7 nucleotides agree with TRBD1. Germline CDR1 SGHVS, CDR2 FQNEAQ. J gave up 6 bases and V 6 bases, and 14 bases lay outside the gene matches. CDR3 length: 15 amino acids. The CDR3 region is CASSSFTTQGSEQYF. The CDR3 DNA follows: TGTGCCAGCAGTTCGTTTACCACACAGGGGTCCGAGCAGTACTTC. Based on the CDR3 plus reference TRBV7-8 and TRBJ2-7, the full variable domain is GAGVSQSPRYKVAKRGQDVALRCDPISGHVSLFWYQQALGQGPEFLTYFQNEAQLDKSGLPSDRFFAERPEGSVSTLKIQRTQQEDSAVYLCASSSFTTQGSEQYFGPGTRLTVT.

Written as DNA, the CDR3 is TGTGCCAGCAGCCAACCCGCGGGGTGGACTAGCGGGAGATACGAGCAGTACTTC. This translates into CASSQPAGWTSGRYEQYF. The chain employs TRBV14 and TRBJ2-7, with 13 bases matching TRBD2. V lost 2 bases to trimming and J lost 4 bases; unmatched junction nucleotides: 11. The CDR3 is made up of 18 amino acids. The V gene's germline CDR1 is SGHDN and CDR2 FVKESK.

The CDR3 sequence is CASRRRASNTGELFF. As DNA, the CDR3 is TGTGCCAGTCGGAGACGCGCATCGAACACCGGGGAGCTGTTTTTT. This chain links TRBV19 with TRBJ2-2; D not certain. With 8 bases removed from V and 0 bases from J, the gap between germline ends came to 13 bases. The CDR3 totals 15 residues. CDR1 is LNHDA and CDR2 is SQIVND in the germline V gene (reference sequence).

The chain is built from TRBV7-2 and TRBJ2-5, with D tentatively TRBD1 or TRBD2 (6 bases each). The CDR3 has 16 amino acids. Germline loops: CDR1 SGHTA, CDR2 FQGNSA. V lost 5 bases to trimming and J lost 0 bases, with 16 bases between them. The CDR3 here is CASSPGAVGYQETQYF. CDR3 sequence (DNA): TGTGCCAGCAGCCCGGGGGCGGTAGGGTACCAAGAGACCCAGTACTTC.

This chain connects TRBV4-2 to TRBJ1-1; possibly TRBD1 for D (6 bases). CDR1 is LGHNA, CDR2 YNFKEQ, per germline. Trimming cost V 7 bases and J 1 base, with 16 bases left between them. The CDR3 covers 15 residues. CDR3: CASTRLGGTNTEAFF. The CDR3 bases are TGTGCCAGCACCCGCCTAGGGGGGACGAACACTGAAGCTTTCTTT.

The chain has TRBV18 and TRBJ2-7; possibly TRBD1 or TRBD2 for D (6 bases each). V was cut by 4 bases and J by 4 bases, with 20 bases left in between. The germline V gene has CDR1 KGHSH and CDR2 LQKENI. This CDR3 comprises 16 residues. CDR3 residues: CASSLNGGGHVYEQYF. As DNA, the CDR3 is TGTGCCAGCTCACTGAATGGTGGGGGGCATGTTTACGAGCAGTACTTC.

V is TRBV10-3 and J is TRBJ2-3; 8 bases are a match to TRBD1. Germline trimming cut 5 bases from V and 2 bases from J; bases unmatched to any gene: 3. Germline V gene data show CDR1 as ENHRY and CDR2 as SYGVKD. The CDR3 runs to 14 residues. CDR3 amino acids: CAISRTGPTDTQYF. For the CDR3, the DNA is TGTGCCATCAGTCGGACAGGGCCCACAGATACGCAGTATTTT.

The chain couples TRBV6-5 to TRBJ1-3; D is unclear. The CDR3 runs to 14 residues. V gave up 8 bases and J gave up 2 bases, with 13 bases separating them. From germline, CDR1 is MNHEY and CDR2 SVGAGI. This chain's CDR3 is CASASRAPGNTIYF. The CDR3 nucleotides read TGTGCCAGCGCCTCCCGTGCCCCTGGAAACACCATATATTTT.

This chain connects TRBV10-1 to TRBJ2-5, with unresolved D. With the DNA end fitting TRBJ2-7 better, the J assignment may be wrong. This CDR3 comprises 13 residues. The germline V gene has CDR1 WNHNN and CDR2 SYGVQD (reference sequence). The chain's CDR3 is CASSVPESYEQYF. The CDR3 nucleotides are TGCGCCAGCAGTGTACCAGAATCCTACGAGCAGTACTTC.